This T cell receptor (beta chain) was captured in a study of identical twins. There are 16 residues in the CDR3. J gave up 7 bases and V 3 bases, and 10 bases lay outside the gene matches. Looked up from germline, CDR1 is MGHRA and CDR2 is YSYEKL. The study's findings and limits: Cross-sectional statistical analysis, not tracking of the same donors, underpinned the conclusions.

This clonotype was seen only a few times. What it binds is not known. TCRdb re-called the 5' RACE reads through MiXCR, storing one row per CDR3 protein. This sample carries about 890,000 distinct CDR3 sequences, roughly 12% of them seen once, and the ten largest clones take around 1.5%. With no exceptions, donors were healthy Caucasians. These sequences were also reported in another study, on yellow fever vaccine responses in identical twins.

The rearrangement joins TRBV4-1 to TRBJ2-2; 8 nucleotides align to TRBD2. The TCR comes from a woman aged 18-29 years in good health. The sample was PBMCs. The CDR3 region is CASSHRVGRDHGELFF. The CDR3, as DNA: TGCGCCAGCAGCCACCGTGTCGGGAGGGACCACGGGGAGCTGTTTTTT.